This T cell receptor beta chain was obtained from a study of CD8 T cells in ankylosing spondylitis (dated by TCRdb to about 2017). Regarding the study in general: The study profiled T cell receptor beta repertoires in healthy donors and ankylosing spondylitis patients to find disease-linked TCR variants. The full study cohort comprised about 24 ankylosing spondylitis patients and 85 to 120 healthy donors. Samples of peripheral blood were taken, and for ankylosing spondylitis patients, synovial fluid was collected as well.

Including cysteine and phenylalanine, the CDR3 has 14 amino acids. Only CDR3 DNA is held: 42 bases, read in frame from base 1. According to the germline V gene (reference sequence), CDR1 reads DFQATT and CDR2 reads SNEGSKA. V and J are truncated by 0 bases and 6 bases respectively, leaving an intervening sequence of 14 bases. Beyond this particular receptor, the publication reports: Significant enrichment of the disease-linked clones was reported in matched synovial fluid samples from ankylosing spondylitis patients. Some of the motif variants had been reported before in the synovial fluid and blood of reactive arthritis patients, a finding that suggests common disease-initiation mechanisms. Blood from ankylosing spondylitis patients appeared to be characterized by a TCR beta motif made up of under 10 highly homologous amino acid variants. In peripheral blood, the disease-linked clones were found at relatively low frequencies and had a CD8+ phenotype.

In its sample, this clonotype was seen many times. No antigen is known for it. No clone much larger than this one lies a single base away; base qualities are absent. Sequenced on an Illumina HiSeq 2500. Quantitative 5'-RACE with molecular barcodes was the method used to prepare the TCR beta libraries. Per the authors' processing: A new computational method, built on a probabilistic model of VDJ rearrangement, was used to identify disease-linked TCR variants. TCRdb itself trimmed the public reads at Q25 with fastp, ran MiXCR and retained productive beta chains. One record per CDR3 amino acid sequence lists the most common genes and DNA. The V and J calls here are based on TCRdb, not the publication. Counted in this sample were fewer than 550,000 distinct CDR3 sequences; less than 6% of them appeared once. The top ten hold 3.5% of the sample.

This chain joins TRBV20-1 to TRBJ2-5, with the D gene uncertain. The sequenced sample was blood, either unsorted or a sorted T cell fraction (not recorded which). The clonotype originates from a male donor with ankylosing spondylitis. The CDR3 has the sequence CSAREGRFTQTQYF. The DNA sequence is TGCAGTGCTAGAGAAGGGCGGTTTACGCAGACCCAGTACTTC.